This TCR beta chain is drawn from a study of breast tumors, draining lymph nodes, adjacent tissues. This clonotype has at least ten counts. CDR1 is SGHNT and CDR2 is YYREEE in the germline V gene (reference sequence). V was clipped by 4 bases and J by 6 bases; unmatched bases: 5. This CDR3 region has 14 residues. One entry per CDR3 protein, called by TCRdb with MiXCR from the multiplex PCR reads. The table shows approximately 130,000 distinct CDR3 sequences, with 20% to 25% occurring only once. Samples came from axillary lymph nodes draining the breast cancer. The chain employs TRBV5-4 and TRBJ2-7; 12 bases match TRBD2. The TCR was taken from a female donor with breast cancer. Some clones in this sample may be carry-over from other donors' samples. The sequencing input was axillary lymph node tissue. The CDR3 DNA reads TGTGCCAGCAGCCTGACTAGCGGGAGTTCCGAGCAGTACTTC. This translates into CASSLTSGSSEQYF.